This T cell receptor (beta chain) was documented in a study of glioma-infiltrating T cells after dendritic cell vaccination (dated by TCRdb to 2016 to 2017). Background for the entire study: Of the 15 or so glioblastoma patients in the cohort, all drawn from Phase I and II dendritic cell vaccination trials, 9 were newly diagnosed and 6 had recurrent disease. Autologous tumor lysate-pulsed dendritic cell vaccination was administered to the patients between about 2003 and 2012. TCR sequencing metrics, including TIL content and tumor-blood repertoire overlap, were correlated with survival after dendritic cell vaccination. Tumor-infiltrating lymphocyte content was quantified and tumor and blood repertoires were compared in dendritic cell-vaccinated glioblastoma patients by deep sequencing of TCR beta CDR3 regions. Each patient was given three intradermal dendritic cell vaccine injections, spaced two weeks apart, in the arm below the axilla. To make the vaccine, monocyte-derived dendritic cells were cultured for less than nine days with IL-4 and GM-CSF and then pulsed overnight with autologous tumor lysate. The investigation overall reported the following: Longer time to progression and overall survival after dendritic cell vaccination were predicted by higher estimated pretreatment TIL content. No direct relationship between TCR clonality and survival was found, suggesting a diverse polyclonal response may matter. The three-group TCR overlap response model was characterized as speculative, and prospective validation of the model was stated to be required. The cohort was small and heterogeneous, few patients had complete blood and tumor sets, and even fewer had initial-recurrent tumor pairs.

Patients were selected for having adequate residual fresh-frozen tumor tissue and more than two years of available survival data. Although molecular status otherwise differed among the glioblastoma patients, no patient had an isocitrate dehydrogenase mutation. PBMC collection took place before vaccination, two weeks after the third vaccination, and at tumor progression if progression occurred. The Qiagen DNeasy Blood extraction Kit was used to extract genomic DNA. This clone was observed a few times. Its antigen is currently not known. No per-base quality is available; no much larger clone lies one base away. As encoded in the germline V gene, CDR1 is SGHRS while CDR2 is YFSETQ. The CDR3 starts with the cysteine, ends with the phenylalanine, and has 15 residues. Only the CDR3 portion is preserved as DNA: 45 bases, with reading frame beginning at the first base. Trimming removed 2 bases from V and 4 bases from J; the gene matches leave 4 bases unexplained.

TCRB CDR3 regions were amplified from 2 ug genomic DNA, or all available DNA if less, using the immunoSEQ assay. Multiplex PCR used 60 forward primers for TCR V beta segments and 13 reverse primers for J beta segments. To estimate the number of reads per starting template, synthetic control templates were added to each sample at limiting dilution. Sequencing produced 87 bp reads on the Illumina HiSeq System. In the source study's methods: PCR and sequencing errors were removed by a nearest neighbor algorithm that merged closely related sequences. TCR overlap was measured as the percentage of unique tumor TCR beta sequences also present in the same patient's peripheral blood. TCRdb retrieved this table from immuneACCESS and kept in-frame rearrangements only. Not all clones are present; in checked studies, unresolved V genes account for under half, and no reason is known for the remainder. The D gene and trimming were derived from the DNA, and the V and J assignments and clone size from that table. For this sample there are about 49,000 clones; about 85% appear just once. Jointly, the top ten make up 11% of the sample.

Recombination linked TRBV5-1 to TRBJ2-1, with 9 bases aligning to TRBD1. The sequence was obtained from a human donor with glioblastoma. Sequenced here: blood, sampled before dendritic cell vaccination. The DNA reads TGCGCCAGCAGCTTACAGGGGGCTGGGTACAATGAGCAGTTCTTC. The translation is CASSLQGAGYNEQFF.